Listed below are T cell receptor beta chains from one sample, sequenced in a study of blood T cell repertoires in COVID-19. Using immunoSEQ multiplex PCR, the repertoire was profiled, and TCRdb retains in-frame clones only, with some absent. The table records 150,000 to 200,000 clones, roughly 81% of them present only once. The sample comprised peripheral blood. Receptor source: an elderly woman with COVID-19, enrolled during active disease. The CDR3 runs from the conserved cysteine through the conserved F or W. Each record gives: D gene, J gene, clone size, V gene, CDR3 protein, CDR3 DNA. A D gene is named only where the DNA matches it firmly. Clone size is not always given. Where it is, it says once, few, many or a class for expanded clones.

d_call: NA; j_call: TRBJ2-5; clone_size: NA; v_call: TRBV24-1; cdr3_aa: CATSDLTEETQYF; cdr3_nt: TGTGCCACCAGTGATTTGACGGAAGAGACCCAGTACTTC
d_call: TRBD1; j_call: TRBJ1-6; clone_size: once; v_call: TRBV2; cdr3_aa: CASSVGTENSPLHF; cdr3_nt: TGTGCCAGCAGTGTTGGGACAGAGAATTCACCCCTCCACTTT
d_call: TRBD2; j_call: TRBJ2-1; clone_size: NA; v_call: TRBV19; cdr3_aa: CASSELAAYNEQFF; cdr3_nt: TGTGCCAGTAGTGAACTAGCGGCCTACAATGAGCAGTTCTTC
d_call: TRBD1; j_call: TRBJ2-2; clone_size: NA; v_call: TRBV10-3; cdr3_aa: CAISAGTGNTGELFF; cdr3_nt: TGTGCCATCAGTGCCGGGACAGGGAACACCGGGGAGCTGTTTTTT
d_call: NA; j_call: TRBJ1-1; clone_size: NA; v_call: TRBV6-5; cdr3_aa: CASSQGRRTEAFF; cdr3_nt: TGTGCCAGCAGCCAGGGGAGAAGGACTGAAGCTTTCTTT
d_call: TRBD2; j_call: TRBJ2-7; clone_size: NA; v_call: TRBV6-5; cdr3_aa: CASSYGGGSYEQYF; cdr3_nt: TGTGCCAGCAGTTACGGGGGAGGGTCCTACGAGCAGTACTTC
d_call: TRBD2; j_call: TRBJ2-7; clone_size: NA; v_call: TRBV4-1; cdr3_aa: CASSQEGLAGGLNF; cdr3_nt: TGCGCCAGCAGCCAAGAGGGACTAGCGGGAGGCCTTAATTTC
d_call: TRBD2; j_call: TRBJ2-7; clone_size: NA; v_call: TRBV27; cdr3_aa: CASSYLAGGPEQYF; cdr3_nt: TGTGCCAGCAGTTACCTAGCGGGAGGGCCCGAGCAGTACTTC
d_call: TRBD1; j_call: TRBJ2-2; clone_size: once; v_call: TRBV27; cdr3_aa: CASSFRQGSGELFF; cdr3_nt: TGTGCCAGCAGCTTTCGACAGGGCTCCGGGGAGCTGTTTTTT
d_call: NA; j_call: TRBJ1-5; clone_size: NA; v_call: TRBV28; cdr3_aa: CASNPLLQPQHF; cdr3_nt: TGTGCCAGCAACCCTTTACTTCAGCCCCAGCATTTT
d_call: NA; j_call: TRBJ1-2; clone_size: NA; v_call: TRBV28; cdr3_aa: CASSQRTRYGYTF; cdr3_nt: TGTGCCAGCAGCCAAAGAACGAGATATGGCTACACCTTC
d_call: NA; j_call: TRBJ1-2; clone_size: NA; v_call: TRBV7-2; cdr3_aa: CASSFSDNDYGYTF; cdr3_nt: TGTGCCAGCAGCTTTTCGGACAATGACTATGGCTACACCTTC
d_call: TRBD1; j_call: TRBJ2-2; clone_size: NA; v_call: TRBV11-3; cdr3_aa: CASSEQGAQNTGELFF; cdr3_nt: TGTGCCAGCAGCGAGCAGGGGGCGCAGAACACCGGGGAGCTGTTTTTT
d_call: TRBD1; j_call: TRBJ2-5; clone_size: NA; v_call: TRBV29-1; cdr3_aa: CSVRAGTAQETQYF; cdr3_nt: TGCAGCGTCCGGGCCGGGACAGCCCAAGAGACCCAGTACTTC
d_call: NA; j_call: TRBJ1-2; clone_size: NA; v_call: TRBV11-3; cdr3_aa: CASSSGAGYGYTF; cdr3_nt: TGTGCCAGCAGCTCAGGGGCCGGCTATGGCTACACCTTC
d_call: TRBD2; j_call: TRBJ2-1; clone_size: NA; v_call: TRBV7-6; cdr3_aa: CASSFIAGDSSYNEQFF; cdr3_nt: TGTGCCAGCAGCTTCATAGCGGGGGACAGCTCCTACAATGAGCAGTTCTTC
d_call: NA; j_call: TRBJ1-1; clone_size: NA; v_call: TRBV11-3; cdr3_aa: CASSRGVGGRGNTEAFF; cdr3_nt: TGTGCCAGCAGCCGAGGTGTTGGAGGGAGGGGAAACACTGAAGCTTTCTTT